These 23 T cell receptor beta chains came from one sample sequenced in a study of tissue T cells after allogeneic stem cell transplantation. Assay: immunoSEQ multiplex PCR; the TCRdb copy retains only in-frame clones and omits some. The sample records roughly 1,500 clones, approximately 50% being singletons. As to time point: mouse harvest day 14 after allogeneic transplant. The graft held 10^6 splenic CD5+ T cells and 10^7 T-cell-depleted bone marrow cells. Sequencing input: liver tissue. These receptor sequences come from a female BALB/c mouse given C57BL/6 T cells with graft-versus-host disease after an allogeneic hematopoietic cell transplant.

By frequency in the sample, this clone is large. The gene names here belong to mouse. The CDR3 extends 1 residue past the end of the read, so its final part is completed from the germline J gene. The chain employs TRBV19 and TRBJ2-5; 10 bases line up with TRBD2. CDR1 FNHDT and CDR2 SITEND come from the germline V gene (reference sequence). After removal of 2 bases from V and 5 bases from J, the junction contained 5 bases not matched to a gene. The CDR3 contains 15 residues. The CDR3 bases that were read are TGTGCCAGCAGTATTCTGGGGGGGCGGGGAGACACCCAGTAC. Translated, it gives CASSILGGRGDTQY. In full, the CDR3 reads CASSILGGRGDTQYF. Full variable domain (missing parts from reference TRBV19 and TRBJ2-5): GGIITQTPKFLIGQEGQKLTLKCQQNFNHDTMYWYRQDSGKGLRLIYYSITENDLQKGDLSEGYDASREKKSSFSLTVTSAQKNEMAVFLCASSILGGRGDTQYFGPGTRLLVL.

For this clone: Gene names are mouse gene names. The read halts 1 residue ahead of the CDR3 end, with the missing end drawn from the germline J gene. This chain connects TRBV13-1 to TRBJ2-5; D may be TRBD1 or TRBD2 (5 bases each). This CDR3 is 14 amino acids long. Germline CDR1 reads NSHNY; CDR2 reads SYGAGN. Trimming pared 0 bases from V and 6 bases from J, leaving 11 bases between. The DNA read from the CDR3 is TGTGCCAGCAGTGATGCATCGGGGGACGACACCCAGTAC. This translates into CASSDASGDDTQY. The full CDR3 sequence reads CASSDASGDDTQYF.

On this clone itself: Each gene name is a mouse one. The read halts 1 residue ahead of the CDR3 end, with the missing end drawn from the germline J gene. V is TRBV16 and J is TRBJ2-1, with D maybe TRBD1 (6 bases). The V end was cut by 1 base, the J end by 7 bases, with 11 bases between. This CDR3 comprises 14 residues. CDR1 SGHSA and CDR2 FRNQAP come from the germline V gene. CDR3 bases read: TGTGCAAGCAGCTTAGCACAGGGAGGAGCTGAGCAGTTC. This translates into CASSLAQGGAEQF. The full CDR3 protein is CASSLAQGGAEQFF.

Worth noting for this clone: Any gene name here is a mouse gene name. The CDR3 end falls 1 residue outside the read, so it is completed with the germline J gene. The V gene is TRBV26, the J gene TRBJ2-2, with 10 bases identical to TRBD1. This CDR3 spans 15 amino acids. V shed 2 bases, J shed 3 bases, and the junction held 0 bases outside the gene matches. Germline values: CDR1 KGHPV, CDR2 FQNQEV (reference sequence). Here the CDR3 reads CASSLGTGDTGQLYF. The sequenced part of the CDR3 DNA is TGTGCCAGCAGTCTGGGGACAGGGGACACCGGGCAGCTCTAC. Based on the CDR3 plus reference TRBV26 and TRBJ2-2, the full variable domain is NSKVIQTPRYLVKGQGQKAKMRCIPEKGHPVVFWYQQNKNNEFKFLINFQNQEVLQQIDMTEKRFSAECPSNSPCSLEIQSSEAGDSALYLCASSLGTGDTGQLYFGEGSKLTVL.

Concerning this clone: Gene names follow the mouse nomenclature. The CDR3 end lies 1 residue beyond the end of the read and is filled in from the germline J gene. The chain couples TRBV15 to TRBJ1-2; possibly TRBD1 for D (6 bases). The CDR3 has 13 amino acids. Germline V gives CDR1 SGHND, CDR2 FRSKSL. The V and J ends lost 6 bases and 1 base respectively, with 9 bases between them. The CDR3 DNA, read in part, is TGTGCCAGCAGACCGGGACAAAACTCCGACTACACC. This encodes CASRPGQNSDYT. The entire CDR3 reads CASRPGQNSDYTF.

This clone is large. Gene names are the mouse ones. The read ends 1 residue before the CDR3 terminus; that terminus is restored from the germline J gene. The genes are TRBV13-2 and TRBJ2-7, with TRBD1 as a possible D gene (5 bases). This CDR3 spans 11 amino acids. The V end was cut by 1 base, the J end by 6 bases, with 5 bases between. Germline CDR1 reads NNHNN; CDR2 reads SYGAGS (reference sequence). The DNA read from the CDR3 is TGTGCCAGCGGTGATAGGGGTGAACAGTAC. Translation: CASGDRGEQY. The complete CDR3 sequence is CASGDRGEQYF.

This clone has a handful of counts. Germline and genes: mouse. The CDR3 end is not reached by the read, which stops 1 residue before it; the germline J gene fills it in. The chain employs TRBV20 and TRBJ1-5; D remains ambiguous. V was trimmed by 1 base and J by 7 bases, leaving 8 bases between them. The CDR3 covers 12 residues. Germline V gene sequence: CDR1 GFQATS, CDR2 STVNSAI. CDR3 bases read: TGTGGTGCTAGGGCCGGGAGGCAGGCTCCGCTT. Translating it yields CGARAGRQAPL. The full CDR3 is CGARAGRQAPLF.

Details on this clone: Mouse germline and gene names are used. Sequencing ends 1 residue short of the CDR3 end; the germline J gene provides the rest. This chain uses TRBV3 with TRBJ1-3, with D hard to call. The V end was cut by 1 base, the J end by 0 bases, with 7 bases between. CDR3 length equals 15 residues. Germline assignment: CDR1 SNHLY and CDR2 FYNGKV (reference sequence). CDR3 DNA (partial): TGTGCCAGCAGCTTAGACGGGAATTCTGGAAATACGCTCTAT. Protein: CASSLDGNSGNTLY. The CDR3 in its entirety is CASSLDGNSGNTLYF.

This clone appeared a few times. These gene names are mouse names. The CDR3 DNA, read in part, is TGTGCCAGCAGTCCCGGGACAGGGGGCTATGAACAGTAC. Protein sequence: CASSPGTGGYEQY. The entire CDR3 reads CASSPGTGGYEQYF. The chain uses TRBV26 and TRBJ2-7; TRBD1 agrees at 11 bases. The read ends 1 residue shy of where the CDR3 ends; the end is completed using the germline J gene. Germline V CDR1 and CDR2: KGHPV, FQNQEV (reference sequence). The CDR3 spans 14 residues. Trimming at V came to 4 bases and at J to 3 bases, leaving 2 bases not matched to a gene.

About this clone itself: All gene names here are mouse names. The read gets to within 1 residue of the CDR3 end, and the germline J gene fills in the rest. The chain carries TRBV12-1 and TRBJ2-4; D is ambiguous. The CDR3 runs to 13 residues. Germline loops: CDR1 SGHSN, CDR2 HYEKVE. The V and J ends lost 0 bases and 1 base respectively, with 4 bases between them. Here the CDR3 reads CASSLEGQNTLYF. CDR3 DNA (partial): TGTGCCAGCTCTCTCGAGGGTCAAAACACCTTGTAC.

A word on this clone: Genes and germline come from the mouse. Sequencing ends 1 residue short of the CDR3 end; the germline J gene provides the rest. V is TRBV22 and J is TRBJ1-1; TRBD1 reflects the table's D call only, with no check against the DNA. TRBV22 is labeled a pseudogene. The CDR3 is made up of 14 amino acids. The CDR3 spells CASSCGDKNTEVFF. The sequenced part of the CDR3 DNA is TGTGCCAGCAGTTGTGGGGACAAAAACACAGAAGTCTTC.

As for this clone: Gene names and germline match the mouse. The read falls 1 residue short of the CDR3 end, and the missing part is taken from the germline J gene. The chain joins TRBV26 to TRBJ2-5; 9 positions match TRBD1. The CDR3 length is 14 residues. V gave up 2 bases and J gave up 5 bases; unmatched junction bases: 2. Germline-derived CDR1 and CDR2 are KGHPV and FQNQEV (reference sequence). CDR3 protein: CASSLTGGLDTQYF. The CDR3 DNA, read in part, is TGTGCCAGCAGTCTGACAGGGGGCTTAGACACCCAGTAC.

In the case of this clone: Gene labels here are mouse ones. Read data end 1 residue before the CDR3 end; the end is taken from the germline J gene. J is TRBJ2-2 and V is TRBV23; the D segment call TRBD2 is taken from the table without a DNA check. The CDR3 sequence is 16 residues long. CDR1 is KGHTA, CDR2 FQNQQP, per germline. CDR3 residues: CSSSQSTGGYTGQLYF. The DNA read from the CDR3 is TGCTCCAGCAGTCAATCGACTGGGGGGTACACCGGGCAGCTCTAC.

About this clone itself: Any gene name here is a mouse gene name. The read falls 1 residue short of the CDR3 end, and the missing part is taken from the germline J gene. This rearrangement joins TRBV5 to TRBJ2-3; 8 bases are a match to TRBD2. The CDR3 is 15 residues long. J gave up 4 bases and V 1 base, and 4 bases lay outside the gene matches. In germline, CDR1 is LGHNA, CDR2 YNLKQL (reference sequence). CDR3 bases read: TGTGCCAGCAGCCAAGGGGGGGGCGCGTCAGAAACGCTGTAT. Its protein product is CASSQGGGASETLY. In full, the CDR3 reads CASSQGGGASETLYF.

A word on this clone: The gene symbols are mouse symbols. The part of the CDR3 DNA that was read is TGTGCCAGCAGTTTAGGGGGATTCGAACAGTAC. Protein: CASSLGGFEQY. The whole CDR3 region reads CASSLGGFEQYF. The chain joins TRBV15 to TRBJ2-7, with unresolved D. The observed sequence ends 1 residue before the CDR3 terminus, with the missing tail filled in from the germline J gene. The germline V gene encodes CDR1 SGHND and CDR2 FRSKSL. CDR3 size: 12 residues. Trimming removed 1 base from V and 7 bases from J, with 8 bases in between.

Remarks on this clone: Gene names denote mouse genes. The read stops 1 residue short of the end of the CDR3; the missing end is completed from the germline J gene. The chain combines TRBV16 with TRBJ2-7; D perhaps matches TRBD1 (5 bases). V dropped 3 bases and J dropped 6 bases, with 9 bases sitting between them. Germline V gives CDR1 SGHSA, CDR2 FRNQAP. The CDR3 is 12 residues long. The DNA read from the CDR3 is TGTGCAAGCAGCTTCCGGAGGGGTGAACAGTAC. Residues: CASSFRRGEQY. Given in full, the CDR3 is CASSFRRGEQYF. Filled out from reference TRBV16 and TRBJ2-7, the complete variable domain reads NAGVIQTPRHKVTGKGQEATLWCEPISGHSAVFWYRQTIVQGLEFLTYFRNQAPIDDSGMPKERFSAQMPNQSHSTLKIQSTQPQDSAVYLCASSFRRGEQYFGPGTRLTVL.

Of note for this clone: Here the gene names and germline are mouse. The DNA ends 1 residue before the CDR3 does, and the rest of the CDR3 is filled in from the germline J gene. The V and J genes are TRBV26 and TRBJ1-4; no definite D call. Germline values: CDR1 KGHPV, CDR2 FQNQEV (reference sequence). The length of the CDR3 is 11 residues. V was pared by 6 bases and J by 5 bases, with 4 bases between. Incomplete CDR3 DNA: TGTGCCAGCAGGACAAACGAAAGATTATTT. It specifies CASRTNERLF. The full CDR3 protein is CASRTNERLFF.

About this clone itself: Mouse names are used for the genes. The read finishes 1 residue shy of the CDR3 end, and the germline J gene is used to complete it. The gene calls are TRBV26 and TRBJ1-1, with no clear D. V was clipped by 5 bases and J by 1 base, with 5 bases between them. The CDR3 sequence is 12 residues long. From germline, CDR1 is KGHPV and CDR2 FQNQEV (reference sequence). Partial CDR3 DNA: TGTGCCAGCAGTACGGGAAACACAGAAGTCTTC. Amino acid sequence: CASSTGNTEVF. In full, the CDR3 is CASSTGNTEVFF.

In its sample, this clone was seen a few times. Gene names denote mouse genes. The sequenced CDR3 bases are TGTGCCAGCAGCCAAAACTATGCTGAGCAGTTC. This encodes CASSQNYAEQF. The full CDR3 protein is CASSQNYAEQFF. The rearrangement links TRBV5 to TRBJ2-1; D unresolved. The observed sequence ends 1 residue before the CDR3 terminus, with the missing tail filled in from the germline J gene. Trimming took off 2 bases at V and 1 base at J, with 0 bases between the two ends. Germline CDR1 reads LGHNA; CDR2 reads YNLKQL (reference sequence). The CDR3 consists of 12 residues.

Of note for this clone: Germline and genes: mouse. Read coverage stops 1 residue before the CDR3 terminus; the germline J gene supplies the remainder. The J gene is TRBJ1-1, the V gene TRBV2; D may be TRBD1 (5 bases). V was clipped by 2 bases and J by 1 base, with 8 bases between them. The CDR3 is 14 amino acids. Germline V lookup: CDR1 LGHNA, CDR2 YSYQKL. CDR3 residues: CASSQWTLNTEVFF. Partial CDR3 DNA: TGTGCCAGCAGCCAATGGACACTAAACACAGAAGTCTTC. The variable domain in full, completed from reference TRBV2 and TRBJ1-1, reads DPKIIQKPKYLVAVTGSEKILICEQYLGHNAMYWYRQSAKKPLEFMFSYSYQKLMDNQTASSRFQPQSSKKNHLDLQITALKPDDSATYFCASSQWTLNTEVFFGKGTRLTVV.

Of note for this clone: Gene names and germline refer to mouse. This CDR3 reads CASSWTSQNTLYF. The DNA read from the CDR3 is TGTGCCAGCTCTTGGACTAGTCAAAACACCTTGTAC. The rearrangement links TRBV12-2 to TRBJ2-4; perhaps TRBD2 as D (5 bases). From the germline J gene comes the end of the CDR3, since the read stops 1 residue before it. V was trimmed by 3 bases and J by 0 bases, leaving 6 bases between them. Germline CDR1 reads SGHLS; CDR2 reads HYDKME. The CDR3 runs 13 residues. The full variable domain, with the rest looked up from reference TRBV12-2 and TRBJ2-4, is NSGVVQSPRYIIKGKGERSILKCIPISGHLSVAWYQQTQGQELKFFIQHYDKMERDKGNLPSRFSVQQFDDYHSEMNMSALELEDSAVYFCASSWTSQNTLYFGAGTRLSVL.

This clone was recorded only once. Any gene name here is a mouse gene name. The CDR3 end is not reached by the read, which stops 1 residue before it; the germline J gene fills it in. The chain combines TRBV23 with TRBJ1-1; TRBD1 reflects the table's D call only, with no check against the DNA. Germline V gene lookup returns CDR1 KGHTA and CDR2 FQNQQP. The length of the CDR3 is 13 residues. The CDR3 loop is CSSSPGQNTEVFF. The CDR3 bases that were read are TGCTCCAGCAGCCCGGGACAAAACACAGAAGTCTTC. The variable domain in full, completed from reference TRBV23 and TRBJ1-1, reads DAAVTQKPRYLIKMKGQEAEMKCIPEKGHTAVFWYQQKQSKELKFLIYFQNQQPLDQIDMVKERFSAVCPSSSLCSLGIRTCEAEDSALYLCSSSPGQNTEVFFGKGTRLTVV.

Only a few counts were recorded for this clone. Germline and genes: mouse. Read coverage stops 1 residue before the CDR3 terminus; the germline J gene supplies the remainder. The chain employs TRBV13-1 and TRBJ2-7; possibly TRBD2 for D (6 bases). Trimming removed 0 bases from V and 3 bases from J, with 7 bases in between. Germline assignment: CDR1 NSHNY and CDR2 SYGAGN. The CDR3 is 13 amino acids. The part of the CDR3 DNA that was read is TGTGCCAGCAGTGATGGGGACTTCTATGAACAGTAC. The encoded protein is CASSDGDFYEQY. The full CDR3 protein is CASSDGDFYEQYF.